This is a list of T cell receptor beta chains from one sample in a study of spatial heterogeneity in lung cancer. TCRdb re-derived calls from the 5' RACE reads in MiXCR, one entry per CDR3 protein. This sample carries under 150,000 distinct CDR3 sequences, less than 14% of them seen once, and the ten largest clones take roughly 26%. The sample here was PBMCs, taken at follow-up. These receptors were obtained from a female donor with early-stage non-small cell lung cancer. CDR3s include the opening cysteine and the closing phenylalanine or tryptophan. D genes are given only for firm matches. A row's size may be missing; if present it is once, few, many or a size class.

>few|-|TRBJ1-4|TRBV2
TGTGCCAGCACCCTTCGGGGAGCGGGCGGAAAACTGTTTTTT
CASTLRGAGGKLFF
>-|TRBD2|TRBJ2-2|TRBV27
TGTGCCAGCAGGATTTCTAGCGGGAGTGAGTCCGGGGAGCTGTTTTTT
CASRISSGSESGELFF
>-|-|TRBJ1-6|TRBV5-1
TGCGCCAGCAGCTTGTCAGCGGGTATAAATTCACCCCTCCACTTT
CASSLSAGINSPLHF
>many|-|TRBJ2-7|TRBV29-1
TGCAGCGTTTGGTCCAGTAGCTCCTACGAGCAGTACTTC
CSVWSSSSYEQYF
>many|TRBD1|TRBJ1-1|TRBV12-3/TRBV12-4
TGTGCCAGCAGTTCAGGGGGGTTGGCCACTGAAGCTTTCTTT
CASSSGGLATEAFF
>-|-|TRBJ1-4|TRBV19
TGTGCCAGTAGTACCCCCCAGGCAGGAGATTTTAATGAAAAACTGTTTTTT
CASSTPQAGDFNEKLFF
>-|TRBD1|TRBJ1-1|TRBV3-1
TGTGCCAGCAGCCCACAGGGGCCATATAACACTGAAGCTTTCTTT
CASSPQGPYNTEAFF
>few|-|TRBJ2-3|TRBV7-2
TGTGCCAGCAGCTTAGACTTCTCTAGGGTCGGGTATTTT
CASSLDFSRVGYF
>many|TRBD1|TRBJ2-7|TRBV24-1
TGTGCCACCAGTGGGGACAGGGGCTACGAGCAGTACTTC
CATSGDRGYEQYF
>-|TRBD1|TRBJ1-5|TRBV24-1
TGTGCCACCAGTGACGAGCCGGGACAGACAAATAGCAATCAGCCCCAGCATTTT
CATSDEPGQTNSNQPQHF
>many|-|TRBJ2-1|TRBV12-3/TRBV12-4
TGTGCCAGCAGACAGGGACATGCGGACAAGCAGTTCTTC
CASRQGHADKQFF
>few|-|TRBJ2-5|TRBV28
TGTGCCAGCAGTTTGGCAGCAGGAAACCAGTACTTC
CASSLAAGNQYF
>-|-|TRBJ2-7|TRBV19
TGTGCCAGTAGTAACCAACTCTCTCGGACTTCCTACGAGCAGTACTTC
CASSNQLSRTSYEQYF
>-|TRBD2|TRBJ2-1|TRBV12-3/TRBV12-4
TGTGCCAGCAGTTTACGAATCGGTGGTAGCGGGAGCCATAATGAGCAGTTCTTC
CASSLRIGGSGSHNEQFF
>-|-|TRBJ2-7|TRBV20-1
TGCAGTGCTAGGTCGGGAAATACTGTACGGGAGCAGTACTTC
CSARSGNTVREQYF
>few|-|TRBJ1-1|TRBV6-1
TGTGCCAGCAGTGATACGATGGGGAGCCGCACTGAAGCTTTCTTT
CASSDTMGSRTEAFF
>few|-|TRBJ2-2|TRBV24-1
TGTGCCACCAGTCGTCCGACACCTACGTTGGGCACCGGGGAGCTGTTTTTT
CATSRPTPTLGTGELFF
>-|-|TRBJ1-5|TRBV27
TGTGCCAGCAACCCGAGGAGGGTTATGGGTCAGCCCCAGCATTTT
CASNPRRVMGQPQHF
>once|-|TRBJ2-6|TRBV20-1
TGCAGTGCTAAAGGCGGGGCCAACGTCCTGACTTTC
CSAKGGANVLTF
>-|-|TRBJ1-1|TRBV30
TGTGCCTGGAGTGCACACAACCTGAACACTGAAGCTTTCTTT
CAWSAHNLNTEAFF
>few|TRBD2|TRBJ2-7|TRBV10-2
TGCGCCAGCAGACTAGCGGGCGACTGGGTGGCCGAGCAGTACTTC
CASRLAGDWVAEQYF
>-|TRBD1|TRBJ2-4|TRBV19
TGTGCCAGTAGTATGACAGGGACAGCCAAAAACATTCAGTACTTC
CASSMTGTAKNIQYF
>few|-|TRBJ2-3|TRBV10-3
TGTGCCATCAGTGAGTCGCGGTCTGGGCGGCCCACAGATACGCAGTATTTT
CAISESRSGRPTDTQYF
>few|-|TRBJ1-1|TRBV7-2
TGTGCCAGCAGCCGCCCTACATGGAACACTGAAGCTTTCTTT
CASSRPTWNTEAFF
>few|-|TRBJ2-3|TRBV5-1
TGCGCCAGCAGCTTGTGGGTGAGCACAGATACGCAGTATTTT
CASSLWVSTDTQYF
>-|-|TRBJ1-2|TRBV27
TGTGCCAGCAGTCCACGCACCACAGGGTATGGCAACTATGGCTACACCTTC
CASSPRTTGYGNYGYTF
>-|-|TRBJ1-6|TRBV27
TGTGCCAGCAGTTTCGGGGGAGGGAGTTCACCCCTCCACTTT
CASSFGGGSSPLHF
>many|-|TRBJ1-1|TRBV29-1
TGCAGCGCAATCCGAGCGGGGGCCACTGAAGCTTTCTTT
CSAIRAGATEAFF
>few|-|TRBJ2-1|TRBV7-6
TGTGCCAGCGGCGAAAGCTCCTACAATGAGCAGTTCTTC
CASGESSYNEQFF
>many|TRBD1|TRBJ2-1|TRBV29-1
TGCAGCGTTGCCCCGGGGACAGTTGAGCAGTTCTTC
CSVAPGTVEQFF
>-|-|TRBJ2-2|TRBV12-3/TRBV12-4
TGTGCCAGCACTCAACATACTGCCGGGGAGCTGTTTTTT
CASTQHTAGELFF
>many|-|TRBJ2-7|TRBV5-1
TGCGCCAGCAGCCCTAGGGCTAGCTTCTACGAGCAGTACTTC
CASSPRASFYEQYF
>few|-|TRBJ1-2|TRBV30
TGTGCCTGGAGTGTAAGCCAGGGAATTCGTGCCTATGGCTACACCTTC
CAWSVSQGIRAYGYTF
>few|TRBD1|TRBJ2-1|TRBV12-5
TGTGCTAGTGGTCTCACCGGGACAGGCTACAATGAGCAGTTCTTC
CASGLTGTGYNEQFF
>-|-|TRBJ1-2|TRBV18
TGTGCCAGCTCACCACTGACAGGAGAAAACCCTAAGAACTATGGCTACACCTTC
CASSPLTGENPKNYGYTF
>few|TRBD2|TRBJ2-3|TRBV29-1
TGCAGCGTTGAGAAGCTAGCGGGAGGGACAGATACGCAGTATTTT
CSVEKLAGGTDTQYF
>few|TRBD2|TRBJ2-7|TRBV28
TGTGCCAGCAGTTTGAAGGGTATTCTAGCGGGAGCTGGTGAGCAGTACTTC
CASSLKGILAGAGEQYF
>-|-|TRBJ1-1|TRBV7-3
TGTGCCAGCAGCTTCCGGTTGACCAACACTGAAGCTTTCTTT
CASSFRLTNTEAFF
>few|-|TRBJ1-5|TRBV30
TGTGCCTGGAGTGTACACGACCAGACAGGCCGCAATCAGCCCCAGCATTTT
CAWSVHDQTGRNQPQHF
>-|-|TRBJ1-5|TRBV24-1
TGTGCCACCAGTGCAGTCACAGAAAATCAGCCCCAGCATTTT
CATSAVTENQPQHF
>-|TRBD1|TRBJ1-1|TRBV18
TGTGCCAGCTCACCACCGAGTCCAGGGGGCTTGAACACTGAAGCTTTCTTT
CASSPPSPGGLNTEAFF
>many|-|TRBJ1-1|TRBV20-1
TGCAGTGCCAGCACGAGCAGGATTGTCACTGAAGCTTTCTTT
CSASTSRIVTEAFF
>-|-|TRBJ1-6|TRBV25-1
TGTGCCAGCAGTGAAGCCTCCGGGAATAATTCACCCCTCCACTTT
CASSEASGNNSPLHF
>-|-|TRBJ1-1|TRBV12-3/TRBV12-4
TGTGCCAGCAGTTTTCAGGGCCCCGGGACTGAAGCTTTCTTT
CASSFQGPGTEAFF
>few|-|TRBJ2-7|TRBV11-2
TGTGCCAGCAGCCAGACGGACAGCTTATCCTACGAGCAGTACTTC
CASSQTDSLSYEQYF
>-|TRBD1|TRBJ2-5|TRBV20-1
TGCAGTGCTAGTCGTAGACAGGGGGCGGGAGAGACCCAGTACTTC
CSASRRQGAGETQYF
>-|-|TRBJ2-6|TRBV29-1
TGCAGCTTCCAGGGCTCTGGGGCCAACGTCCTGACTTTC
CSFQGSGANVLTF
>few|TRBD1|TRBJ1-5|TRBV7-2
TGTGCCAGCAGCCCATGGACAGGGCCCAATCAGCCCCAGCATTTT
CASSPWTGPNQPQHF
>few|-|TRBJ1-3|TRBV4-2
TGTGCCAGCAGCCAAGATCCCGCAGGCGCTGGAAACACCATATATTTT
CASSQDPAGAGNTIYF
>many|TRBD2|TRBJ2-5|TRBV29-1
TGCAGCGTCGGTAGCGGGAAAGAGACCCAGTACTTC
CSVGSGKETQYF
>many|-|TRBJ2-5|TRBV30
TGTGCCTGGAATCGGGGGTACCAAGAGACCCAGTACTTC
CAWNRGYQETQYF
>many|-|TRBJ2-3|TRBV19
TGTGCCAGTAGTATGACGGCAGATACGCAGTATTTT
CASSMTADTQYF